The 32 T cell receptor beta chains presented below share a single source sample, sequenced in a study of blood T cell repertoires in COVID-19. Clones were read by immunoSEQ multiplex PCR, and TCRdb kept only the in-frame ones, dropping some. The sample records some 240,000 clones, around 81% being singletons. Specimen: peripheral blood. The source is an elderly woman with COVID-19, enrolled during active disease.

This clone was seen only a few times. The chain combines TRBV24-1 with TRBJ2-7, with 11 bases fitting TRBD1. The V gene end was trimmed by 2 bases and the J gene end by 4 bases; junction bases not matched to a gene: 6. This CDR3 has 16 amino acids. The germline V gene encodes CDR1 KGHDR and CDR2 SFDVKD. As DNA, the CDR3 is TGTGCCACCAGTGATTGGCCGGGACAGGGGGTTTACGAGCAGTACTTC. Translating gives CATSDWPGQGVYEQYF.

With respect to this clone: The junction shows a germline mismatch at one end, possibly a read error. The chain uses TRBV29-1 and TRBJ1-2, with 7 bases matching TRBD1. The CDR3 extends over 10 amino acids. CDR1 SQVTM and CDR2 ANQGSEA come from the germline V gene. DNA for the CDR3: TGCAGCGTGGAACAGGGGTCAGTGATCTTC. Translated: CSVEQGSVIF.

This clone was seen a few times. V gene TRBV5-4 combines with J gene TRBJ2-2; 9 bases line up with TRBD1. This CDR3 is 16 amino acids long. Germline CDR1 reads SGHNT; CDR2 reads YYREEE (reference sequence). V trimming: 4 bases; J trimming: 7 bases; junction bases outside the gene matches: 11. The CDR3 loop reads CASSLRTGDPSGELFF. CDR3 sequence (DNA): TGTGCCAGCAGCCTCCGGACAGGGGACCCGAGCGGGGAGCTGTTTTTT.

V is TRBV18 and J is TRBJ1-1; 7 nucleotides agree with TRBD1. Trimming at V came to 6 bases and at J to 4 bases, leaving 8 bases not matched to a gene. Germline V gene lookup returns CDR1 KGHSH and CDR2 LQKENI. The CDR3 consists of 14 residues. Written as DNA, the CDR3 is TGTGCCAGCTCGCCCGGACAGGCCATCACTGAAGCTTTCTTT. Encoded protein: CASSPGQAITEAFF.

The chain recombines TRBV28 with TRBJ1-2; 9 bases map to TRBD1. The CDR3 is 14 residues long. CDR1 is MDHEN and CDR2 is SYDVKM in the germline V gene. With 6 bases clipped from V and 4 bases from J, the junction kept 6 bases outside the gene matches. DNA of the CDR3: TGTGCCAGCAGACAGGGGGCCGGGGGCTATGGCTACACCTTC. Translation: CASRQGAGGYGYTF.

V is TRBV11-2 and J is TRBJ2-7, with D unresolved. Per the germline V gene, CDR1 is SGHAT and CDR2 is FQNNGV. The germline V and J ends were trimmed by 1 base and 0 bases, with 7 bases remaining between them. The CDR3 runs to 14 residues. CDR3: CASSLADSSYEQYF. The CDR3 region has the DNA TGTGCCAGCAGCTTAGCTGACTCCTCCTACGAGCAGTACTTC.

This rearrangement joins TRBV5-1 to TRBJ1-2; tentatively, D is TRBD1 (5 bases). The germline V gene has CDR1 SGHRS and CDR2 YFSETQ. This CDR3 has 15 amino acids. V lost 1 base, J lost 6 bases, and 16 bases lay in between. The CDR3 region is CASSLSREGLNGYTF. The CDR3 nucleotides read TGCGCCAGCAGCTTGAGTCGGGAGGGGTTGAATGGCTACACCTTC.

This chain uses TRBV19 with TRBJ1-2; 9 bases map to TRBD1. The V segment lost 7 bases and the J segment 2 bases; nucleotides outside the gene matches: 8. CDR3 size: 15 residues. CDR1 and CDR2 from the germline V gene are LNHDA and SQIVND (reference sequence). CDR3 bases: TGTGCCAGTACAGACAGGGGGTCAGGAAACTATGGCTACACCTTC. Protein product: CASTDRGSGNYGYTF.

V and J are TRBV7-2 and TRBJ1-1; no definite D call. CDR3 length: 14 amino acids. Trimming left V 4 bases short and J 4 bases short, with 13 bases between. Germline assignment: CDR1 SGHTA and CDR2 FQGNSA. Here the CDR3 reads CASSSEGLGTEAFF. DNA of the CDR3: TGTGCCAGCAGCTCGGAGGGTCTCGGCACTGAAGCTTTCTTT.

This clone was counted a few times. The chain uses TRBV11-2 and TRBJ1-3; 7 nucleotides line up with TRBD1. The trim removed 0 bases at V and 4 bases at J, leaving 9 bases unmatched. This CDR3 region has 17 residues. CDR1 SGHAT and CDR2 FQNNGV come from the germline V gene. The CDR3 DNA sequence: TGTGCCAGCAGCTTAGAGTGGCGACAGGGAAGGGGAAACACCATATATTTT. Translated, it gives CASSLEWRQGRGNTIYF.

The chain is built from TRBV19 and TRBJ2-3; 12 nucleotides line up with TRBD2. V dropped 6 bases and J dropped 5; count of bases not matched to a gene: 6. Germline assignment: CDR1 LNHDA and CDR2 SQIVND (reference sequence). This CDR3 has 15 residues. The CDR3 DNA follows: TGTGCCAGTAGACCTAGCGGGGGGGCCGGAGATACGCAGTATTTT. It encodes CASRPSGGAGDTQYF.

The CDR3 nucleotides read TGTGCCAGCAGCCCACGGACAGGTGGCAATGAAAAACTGTTTTTT. As protein: CASSPRTGGNEKLFF. V and J are TRBV7-8 and TRBJ1-4, with TRBD1 identical over 7 bases. The germline gives CDR1 SGHVS, CDR2 FQNEAQ. The CDR3 spans 15 residues. Trimming cost V 5 bases and J 5 bases; bases outside gene matches: 8.

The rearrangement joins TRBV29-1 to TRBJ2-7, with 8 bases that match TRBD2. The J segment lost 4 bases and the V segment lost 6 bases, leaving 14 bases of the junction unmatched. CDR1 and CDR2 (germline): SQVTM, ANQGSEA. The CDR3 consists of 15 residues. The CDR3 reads CSVGRGGSSVYEQYF. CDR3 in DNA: TGCAGCGTCGGGAGGGGAGGGTCTTCGGTTTACGAGCAGTACTTC.

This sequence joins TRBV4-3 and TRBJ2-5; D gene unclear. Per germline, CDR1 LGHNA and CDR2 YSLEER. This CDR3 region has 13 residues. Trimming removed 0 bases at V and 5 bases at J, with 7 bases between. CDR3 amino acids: CASSQDSWETQYF. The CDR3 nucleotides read TGCGCCAGCAGCCAAGATAGTTGGGAGACCCAGTACTTC.

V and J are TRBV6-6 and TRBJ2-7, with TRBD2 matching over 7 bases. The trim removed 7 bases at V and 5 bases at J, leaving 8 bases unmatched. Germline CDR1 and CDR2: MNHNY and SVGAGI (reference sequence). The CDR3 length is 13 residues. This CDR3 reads CASTRGGSHEQYF. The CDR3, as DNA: TGTGCCAGCACCCGGGGAGGGTCCCACGAGCAGTACTTC.

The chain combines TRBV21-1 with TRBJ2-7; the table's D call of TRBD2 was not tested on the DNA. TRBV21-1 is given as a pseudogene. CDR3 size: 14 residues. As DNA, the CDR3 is TGTGCCAGCAGTGCTCTAGCGGTCTCCTACGAGCAGTACTTC. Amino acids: CASSALAVSYEQYF.

The CDR3 sequence: CASSFGETTYEQYF. The CDR3 DNA sequence: TGCGCCAGCAGCTTTGGAGAGACCACCTACGAGCAGTACTTC. The gene calls are TRBV5-1 and TRBJ2-7, with no clear D. Germline V gene lookup returns CDR1 SGHRS and CDR2 YFSETQ. V was shortened by 2 bases and J by 2 bases, with 11 bases between the two germline ends. CDR3 length: 14 residues.

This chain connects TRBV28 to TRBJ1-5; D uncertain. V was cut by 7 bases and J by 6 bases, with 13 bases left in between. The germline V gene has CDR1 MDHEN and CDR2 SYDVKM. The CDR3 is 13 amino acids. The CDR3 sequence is CASISPAGQPQHF. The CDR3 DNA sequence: TGTGCCAGCATCTCACCTGCGGGTCAGCCCCAGCATTTT.

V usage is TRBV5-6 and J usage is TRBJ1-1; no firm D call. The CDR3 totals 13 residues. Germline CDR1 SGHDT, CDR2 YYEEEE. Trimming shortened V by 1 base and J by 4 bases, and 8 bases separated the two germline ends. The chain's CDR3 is CASSLRGGTEAFF. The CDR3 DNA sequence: TGTGCCAGCAGCTTGCGAGGAGGCACTGAAGCTTTCTTT.

CDR3 amino acids: CAFDQEHHEQYF. CDR3 DNA sequence: TGTGCCTTCGACCAGGAACATCACGAGCAGTACTTC. The chain recombines TRBV30 with TRBJ2-7; D is unclear. Trimming took off 7 bases at V and 5 bases at J, with 15 bases between the two ends. The CDR3 covers 12 residues. Germline V gene data show CDR1 as GTSNPN and CDR2 as SVGIG (reference sequence).

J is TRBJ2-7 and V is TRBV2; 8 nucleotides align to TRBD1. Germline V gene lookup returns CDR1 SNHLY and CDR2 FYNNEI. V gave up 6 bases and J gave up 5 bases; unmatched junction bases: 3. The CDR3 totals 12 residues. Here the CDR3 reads CASRQGVDEQYF. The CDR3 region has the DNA TGTGCCAGCAGACAGGGGGTTGACGAGCAGTACTTC. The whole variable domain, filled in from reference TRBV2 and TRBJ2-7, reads EPEVTQTPSHQVTQMGQEVILRCVPISNHLYFYWYRQILGQKVEFLVSFYNNEISEKSEIFDDQFSVERPDGSNFTLKIRSTKLEDSAMYFCASRQGVDEQYFGPGTRLTVT.

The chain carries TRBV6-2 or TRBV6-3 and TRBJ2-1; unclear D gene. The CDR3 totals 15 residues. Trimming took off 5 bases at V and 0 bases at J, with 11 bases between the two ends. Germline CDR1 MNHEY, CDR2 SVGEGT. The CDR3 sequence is CASSKLRSSYNEQFF. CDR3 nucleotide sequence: TGTGCCAGCAGTAAACTACGAAGCTCCTACAATGAGCAGTTCTTC.

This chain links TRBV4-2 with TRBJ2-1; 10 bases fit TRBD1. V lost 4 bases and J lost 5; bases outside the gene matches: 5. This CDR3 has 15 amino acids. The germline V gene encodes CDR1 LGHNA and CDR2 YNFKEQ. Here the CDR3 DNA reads TGTGCCAGCAGCCGTCCCGGGACAGGGGACAATGAGCAGTTCTTC. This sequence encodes CASSRPGTGDNEQFF.

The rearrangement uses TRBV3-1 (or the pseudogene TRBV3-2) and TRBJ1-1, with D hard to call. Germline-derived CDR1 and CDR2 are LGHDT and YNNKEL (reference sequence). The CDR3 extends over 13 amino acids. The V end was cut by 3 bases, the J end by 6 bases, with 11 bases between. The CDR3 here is CASSQFQASEAFF. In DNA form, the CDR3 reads TGTGCCAGCAGCCAGTTTCAGGCCTCTGAAGCTTTCTTT.

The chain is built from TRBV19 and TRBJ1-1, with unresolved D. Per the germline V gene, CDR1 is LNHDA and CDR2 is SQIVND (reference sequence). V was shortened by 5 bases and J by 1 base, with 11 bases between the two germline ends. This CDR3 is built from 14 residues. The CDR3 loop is CASSPLSGNTEAFF. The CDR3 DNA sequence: TGTGCCAGTAGTCCTCTCTCCGGGAACACTGAAGCTTTCTTT. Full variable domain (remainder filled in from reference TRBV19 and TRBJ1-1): DGGITQSPKYLFRKEGQNVTLSCEQNLNHDAMYWYRQDPGQGLRLIYYSQIVNDFQKGDIAEGYSVSREKKESFPLTVTSAQKNPTAFYLCASSPLSGNTEAFFGQGTRLTVV.

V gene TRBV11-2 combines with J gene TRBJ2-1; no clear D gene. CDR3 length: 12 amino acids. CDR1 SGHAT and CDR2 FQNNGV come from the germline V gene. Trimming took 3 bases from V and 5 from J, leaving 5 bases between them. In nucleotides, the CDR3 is TGTGCCAGCAGCTTGGAGAACAATGAGCAGTTCTTC. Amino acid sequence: CASSLENNEQFF.

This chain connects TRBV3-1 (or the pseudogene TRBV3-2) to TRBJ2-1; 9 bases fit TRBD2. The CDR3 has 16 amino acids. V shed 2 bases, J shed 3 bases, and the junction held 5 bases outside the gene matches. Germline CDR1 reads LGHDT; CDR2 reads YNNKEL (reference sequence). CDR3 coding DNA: TGTGCCAGCAGCCAACTAGCGGGGACTGTCTACAATGAGCAGTTCTTC. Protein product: CASSQLAGTVYNEQFF.

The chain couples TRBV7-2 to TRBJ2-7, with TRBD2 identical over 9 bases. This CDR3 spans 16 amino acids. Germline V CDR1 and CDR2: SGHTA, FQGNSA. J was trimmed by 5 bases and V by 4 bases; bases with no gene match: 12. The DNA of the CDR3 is TGTGCCAGCAGCTGGGCGGGGTTAGCGGGAGCCGACGAGCAGTACTTC. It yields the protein CASSWAGLAGADEQYF.

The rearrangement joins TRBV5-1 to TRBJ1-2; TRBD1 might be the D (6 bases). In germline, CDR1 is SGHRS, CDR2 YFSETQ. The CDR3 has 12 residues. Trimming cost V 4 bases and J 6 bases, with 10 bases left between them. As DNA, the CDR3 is TGCGCCAGCAGCCCGAACAGGGATGGCTACACCTTC. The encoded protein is CASSPNRDGYTF.

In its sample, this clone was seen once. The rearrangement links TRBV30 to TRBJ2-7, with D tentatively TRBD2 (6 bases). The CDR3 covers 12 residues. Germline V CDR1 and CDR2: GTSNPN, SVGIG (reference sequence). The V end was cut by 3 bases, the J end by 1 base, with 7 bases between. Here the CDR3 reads CAWRGGSYEQYF. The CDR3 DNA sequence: TGTGCCTGGAGGGGAGGTTCCTACGAGCAGTACTTC.

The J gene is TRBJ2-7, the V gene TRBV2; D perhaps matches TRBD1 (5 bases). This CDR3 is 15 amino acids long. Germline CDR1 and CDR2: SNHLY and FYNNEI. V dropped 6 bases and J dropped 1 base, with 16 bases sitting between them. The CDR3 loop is CASRALQVTSYEQYF. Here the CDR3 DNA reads TGTGCCAGCAGGGCACTACAGGTTACTTCCTACGAGCAGTACTTC.

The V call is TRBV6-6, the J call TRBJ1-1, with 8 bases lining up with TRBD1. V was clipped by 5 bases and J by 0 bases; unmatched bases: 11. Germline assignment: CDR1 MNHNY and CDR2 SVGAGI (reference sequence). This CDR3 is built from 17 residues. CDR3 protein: CASSLNGRGLMNTEAFF. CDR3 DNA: TGTGCCAGCAGTCTAAATGGCAGGGGGCTCATGAACACTGAAGCTTTCTTT.